This TCR beta chain was captured in a study of blood T cells in healthy people across ages. As for this clonotype: The antigen remains undetermined.

Together with a sample-barcoded 5' primer, a J-beta primer mix was included in a second PCR lasting about 6 to 11 cycles. Every cDNA molecule bore a tag from a template-switch adaptor containing 12 random nucleotides. TCRdb analysed the 5' RACE reads with MiXCR anew, one entry per CDR3 protein. The sample contains about 780,000 distinct CDR3 sequences, about 47% of which appear only once. The CDR3 has 13 residues. V shed 3 bases and J shed 8 bases, with 13 bases lying between them. Study-level points and caveats: Estimates drawn from one million T cells were deemed to understate diversity. Age advanced and TCR beta diversity per million T cells fell, roughly linearly.

This clonotype originated in a man older than 75 in good health. The sequenced sample was blood. The chain has TRBV12-3 or TRBV12-4 and TRBJ1-2, with a possible D match to TRBD1 (5 bases). CDR3 nucleotides: TGTGCCAGCAGTTTCCGCAGGGAGACGGGCTACACCTTC. Encoded protein: CASSFRRETGYTF.